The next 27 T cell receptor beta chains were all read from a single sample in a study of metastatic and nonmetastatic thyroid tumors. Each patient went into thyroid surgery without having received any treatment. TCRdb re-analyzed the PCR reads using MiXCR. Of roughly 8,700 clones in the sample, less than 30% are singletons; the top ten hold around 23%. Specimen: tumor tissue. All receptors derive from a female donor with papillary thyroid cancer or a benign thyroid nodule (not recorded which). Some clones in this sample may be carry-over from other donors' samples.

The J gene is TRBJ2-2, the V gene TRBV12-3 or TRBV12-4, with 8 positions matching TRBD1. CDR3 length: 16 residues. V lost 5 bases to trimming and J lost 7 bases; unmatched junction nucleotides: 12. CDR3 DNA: TGTGCCAGCAGTACCGGACAGGGTGGGCTTATCGGGGAGCTGTTTTTT. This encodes CASSTGQGGLIGELFF.

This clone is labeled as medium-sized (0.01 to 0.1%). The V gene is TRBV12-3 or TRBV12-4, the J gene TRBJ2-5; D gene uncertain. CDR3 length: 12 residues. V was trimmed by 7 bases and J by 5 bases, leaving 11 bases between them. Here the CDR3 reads CASMVRRETQYF. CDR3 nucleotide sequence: TGTGCCAGCATGGTTAGAAGGGAGACCCAGTACTTC.

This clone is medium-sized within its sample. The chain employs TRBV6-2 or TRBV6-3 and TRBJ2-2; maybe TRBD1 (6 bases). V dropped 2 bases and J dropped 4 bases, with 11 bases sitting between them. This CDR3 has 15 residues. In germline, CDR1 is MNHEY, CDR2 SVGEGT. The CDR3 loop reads CASSYAGVSTGELFF. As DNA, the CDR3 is TGTGCCAGCAGTTACGCAGGGGTGAGCACCGGGGAGCTGTTTTTT.

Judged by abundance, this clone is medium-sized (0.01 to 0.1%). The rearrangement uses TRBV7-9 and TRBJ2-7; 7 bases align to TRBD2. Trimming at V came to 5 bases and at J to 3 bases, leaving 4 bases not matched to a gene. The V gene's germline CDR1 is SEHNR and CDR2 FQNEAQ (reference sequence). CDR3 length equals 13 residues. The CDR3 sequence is CASSRLANYEQYF. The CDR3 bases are TGTGCCAGCAGCCGACTAGCTAACTACGAGCAGTACTTC.

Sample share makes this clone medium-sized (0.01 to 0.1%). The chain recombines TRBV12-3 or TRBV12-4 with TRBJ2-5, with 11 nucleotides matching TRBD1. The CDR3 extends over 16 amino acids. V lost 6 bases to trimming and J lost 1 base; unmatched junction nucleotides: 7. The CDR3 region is CASRGLGQGGQETQYF. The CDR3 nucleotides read TGTGCCAGCAGGGGCCTGGGACAGGGGGGCCAAGAGACCCAGTACTTC.

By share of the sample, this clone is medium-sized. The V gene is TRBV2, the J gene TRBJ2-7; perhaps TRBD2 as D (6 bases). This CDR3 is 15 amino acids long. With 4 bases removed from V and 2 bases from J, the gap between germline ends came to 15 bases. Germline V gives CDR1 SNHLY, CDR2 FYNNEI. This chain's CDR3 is CASSGGTRPPYEQYF. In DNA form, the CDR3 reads TGTGCCAGCAGTGGGGGGACTCGACCCCCCTACGAGCAGTACTTC.

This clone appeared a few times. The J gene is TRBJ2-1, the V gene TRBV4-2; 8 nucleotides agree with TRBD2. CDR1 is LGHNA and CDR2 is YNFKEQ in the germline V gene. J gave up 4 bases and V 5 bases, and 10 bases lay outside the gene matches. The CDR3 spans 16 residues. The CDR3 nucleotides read TGTGCCAGCAGCGCCCCGATAGCGGGACTATACAATGAGCAGTTCTTC. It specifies CASSAPIAGLYNEQFF.

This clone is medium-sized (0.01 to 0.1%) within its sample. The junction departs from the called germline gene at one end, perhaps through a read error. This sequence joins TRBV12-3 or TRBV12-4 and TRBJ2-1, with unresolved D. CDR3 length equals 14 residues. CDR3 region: CASSLAIWGNEQFF. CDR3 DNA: TGTGCCAGCAGCTTAGCCATTTGGGGCAATGAGCAGTTCTTC.

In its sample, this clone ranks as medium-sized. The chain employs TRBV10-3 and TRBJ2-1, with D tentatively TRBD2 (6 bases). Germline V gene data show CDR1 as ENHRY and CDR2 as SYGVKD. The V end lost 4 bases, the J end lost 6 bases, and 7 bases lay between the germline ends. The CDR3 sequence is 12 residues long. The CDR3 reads CAISGDSNEQFF. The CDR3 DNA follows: TGTGCCATCAGTGGGGACTCCAATGAGCAGTTCTTC.

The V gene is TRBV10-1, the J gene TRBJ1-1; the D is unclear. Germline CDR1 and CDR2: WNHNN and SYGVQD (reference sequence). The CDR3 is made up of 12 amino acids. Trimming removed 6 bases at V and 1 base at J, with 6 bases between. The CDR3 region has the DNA TGCGCCAGCAGCGAGGGGAACACTGAAGCTTTCTTT. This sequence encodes CASSEGNTEAFF.

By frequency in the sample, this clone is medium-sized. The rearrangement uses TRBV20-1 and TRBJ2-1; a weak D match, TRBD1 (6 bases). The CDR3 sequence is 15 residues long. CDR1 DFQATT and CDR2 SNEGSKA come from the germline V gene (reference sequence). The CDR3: CTPSPMAGDYNEQFF. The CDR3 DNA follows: TGCACCCCCTCTCCGATGGCAGGGGATTACAATGAGCAGTTCTTC.

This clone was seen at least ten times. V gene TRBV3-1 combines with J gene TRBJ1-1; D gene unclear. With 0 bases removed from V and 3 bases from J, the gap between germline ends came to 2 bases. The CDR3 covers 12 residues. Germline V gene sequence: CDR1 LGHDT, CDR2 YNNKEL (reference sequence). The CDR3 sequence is CASSQEYTEAFF. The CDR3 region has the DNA TGTGCCAGCAGCCAAGAATACACTGAAGCTTTCTTT.

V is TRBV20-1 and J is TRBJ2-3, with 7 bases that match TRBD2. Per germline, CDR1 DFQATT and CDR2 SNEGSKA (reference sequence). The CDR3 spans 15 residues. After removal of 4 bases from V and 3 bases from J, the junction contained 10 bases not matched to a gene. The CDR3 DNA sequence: TGCAGTGCTAATTGGGCGGGGGAGATGACAGATACGCAGTATTTT. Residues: CSANWAGEMTDTQYF.

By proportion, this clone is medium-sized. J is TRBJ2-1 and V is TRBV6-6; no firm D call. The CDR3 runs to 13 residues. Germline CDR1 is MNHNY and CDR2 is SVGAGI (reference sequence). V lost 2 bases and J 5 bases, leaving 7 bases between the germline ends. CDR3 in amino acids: CASSYGVDNEQFF. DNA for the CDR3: TGTGCCAGCAGTTACGGGGTTGACAATGAGCAGTTCTTC.

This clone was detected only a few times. The CDR3 is CASSFSRASSGNTIYF. CDR3 nucleotides: TGTGCCAGCAGTTTCAGCAGGGCCTCCTCTGGAAACACCATATATTTT. This chain connects TRBV6-5 to TRBJ1-3; D is possibly TRBD1 (5 bases). This CDR3 contains 16 residues. The V end lost 4 bases, the J end lost 0 bases, and 13 bases lay between the germline ends. Germline values: CDR1 MNHEY, CDR2 SVGAGI.

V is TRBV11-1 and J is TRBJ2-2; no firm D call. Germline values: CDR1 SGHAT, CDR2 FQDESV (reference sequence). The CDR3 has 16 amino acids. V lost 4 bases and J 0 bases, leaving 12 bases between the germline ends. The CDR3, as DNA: TGTGCCAGCAGCTCTTGGGTTACAACGAACACCGGGGAGCTGTTTTTT. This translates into CASSSWVTTNTGELFF.

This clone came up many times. CDR3 sequence reads: CASSPRGGKGEGARAYEQYF. CDR3 coding DNA: TGTGCCAGCTCACCACGTGGGGGAAAAGGGGAGGGAGCGAGAGCCTACGAGCAGTACTTC. V is TRBV18 and J is TRBJ2-7; 7 bases match TRBD2. This CDR3 is built from 20 residues. Looked up from germline, CDR1 is KGHSH and CDR2 is LQKENI. V dropped 1 base and J dropped 2; count of bases not matched to a gene: 20.

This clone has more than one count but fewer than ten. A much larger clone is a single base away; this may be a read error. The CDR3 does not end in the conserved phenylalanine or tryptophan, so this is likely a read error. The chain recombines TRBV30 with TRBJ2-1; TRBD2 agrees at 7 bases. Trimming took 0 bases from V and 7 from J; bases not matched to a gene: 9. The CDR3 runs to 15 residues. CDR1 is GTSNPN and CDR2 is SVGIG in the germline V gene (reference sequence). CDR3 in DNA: TGTGCCTGGAGTGTCGTGGTGGGAGGGCCAAATGAGCAGTTCCTC. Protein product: CAWSVVVGGPNEQFL.

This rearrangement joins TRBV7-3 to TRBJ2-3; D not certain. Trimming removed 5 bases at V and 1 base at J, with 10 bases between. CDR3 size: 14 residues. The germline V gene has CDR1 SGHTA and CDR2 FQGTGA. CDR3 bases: TGTGCCAGCAGCCGTGAAGTTGGCACAGATACGCAGTATTTT. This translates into CASSREVGTDTQYF. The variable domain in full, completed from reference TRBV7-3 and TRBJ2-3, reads GAGVSQTPSNKVTEKGKYVELRCDPISGHTALYWYRQSLGQGPEFLIYFQGTGAADDSGLPNDRFFAVRPEGSVSTLKIQRTERGDSAVYLCASSREVGTDTQYFGPGTRLTVL.

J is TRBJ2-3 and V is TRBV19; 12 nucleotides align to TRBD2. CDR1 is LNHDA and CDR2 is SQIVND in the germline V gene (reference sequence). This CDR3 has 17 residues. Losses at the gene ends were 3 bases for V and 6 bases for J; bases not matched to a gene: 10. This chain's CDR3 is CASSIGQLAGGDDTQYF. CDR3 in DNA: TGTGCCAGTAGTATCGGTCAACTAGCGGGAGGTGACGATACGCAGTATTTT.

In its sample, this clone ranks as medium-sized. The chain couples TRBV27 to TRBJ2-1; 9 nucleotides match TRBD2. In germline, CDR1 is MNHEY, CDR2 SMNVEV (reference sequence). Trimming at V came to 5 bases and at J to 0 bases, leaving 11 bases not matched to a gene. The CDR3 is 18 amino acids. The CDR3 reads CASSSKTSGLSSYNEQFF. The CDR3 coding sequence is TGTGCCAGCAGTAGCAAAACTAGCGGGCTCAGCTCCTACAATGAGCAGTTCTTC.

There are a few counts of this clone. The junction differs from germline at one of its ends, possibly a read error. The CDR3 nucleotides read TGTGCCAGCAGTAGGACAGGGAACTGCGAGCTGTACTTC. It yields the protein CASSRTGNCELYF. This chain uses TRBV2 with TRBJ2-7; 8 bases match TRBD1. Germline V CDR1 and CDR2: SNHLY, FYNNEI. The CDR3 runs 13 residues.

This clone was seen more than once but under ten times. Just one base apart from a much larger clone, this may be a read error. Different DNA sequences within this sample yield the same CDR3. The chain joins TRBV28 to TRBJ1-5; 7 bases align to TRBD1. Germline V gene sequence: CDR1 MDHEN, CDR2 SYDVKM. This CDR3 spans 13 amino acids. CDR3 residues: CASREGAGQPQHF. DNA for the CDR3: TGTGCCAGCAGGGAGGGGGCTGGTCAGCCCCAGCACTTT.

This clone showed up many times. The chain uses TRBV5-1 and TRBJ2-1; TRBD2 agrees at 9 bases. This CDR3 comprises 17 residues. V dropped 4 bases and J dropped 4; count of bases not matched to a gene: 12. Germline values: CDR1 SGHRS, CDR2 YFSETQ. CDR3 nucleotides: TGCGCCAGCAGCCCCGGGGGGGGGCTAGCGGGATACAATGAGCAGTTCTTC. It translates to CASSPGGGLAGYNEQFF.

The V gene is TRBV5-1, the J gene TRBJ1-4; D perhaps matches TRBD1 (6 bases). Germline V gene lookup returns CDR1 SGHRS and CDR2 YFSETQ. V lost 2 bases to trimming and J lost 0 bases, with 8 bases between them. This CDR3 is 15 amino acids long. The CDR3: CASSLGTSTNEKLFF. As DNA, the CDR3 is TGCGCCAGCAGCTTAGGGACATCAACTAATGAAAAACTGTTTTTT.

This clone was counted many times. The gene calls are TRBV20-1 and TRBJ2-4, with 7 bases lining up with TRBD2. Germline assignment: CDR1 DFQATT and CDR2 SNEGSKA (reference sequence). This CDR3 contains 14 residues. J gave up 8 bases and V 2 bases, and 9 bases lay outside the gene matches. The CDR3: CSARRAWTSDIQYF. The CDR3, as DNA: TGCAGTGCTAGACGGGCCTGGACTAGTGACATTCAGTACTTC.

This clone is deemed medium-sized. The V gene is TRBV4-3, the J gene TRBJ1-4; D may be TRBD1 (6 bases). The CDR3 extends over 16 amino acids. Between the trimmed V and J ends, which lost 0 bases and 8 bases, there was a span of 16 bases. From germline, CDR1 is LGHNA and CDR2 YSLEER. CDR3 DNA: TGCGCCAGCAGCCAAGATCTGCACAGGGAGTCGGAAAAACTGTTTTTT. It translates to CASSQDLHRESEKLFF.